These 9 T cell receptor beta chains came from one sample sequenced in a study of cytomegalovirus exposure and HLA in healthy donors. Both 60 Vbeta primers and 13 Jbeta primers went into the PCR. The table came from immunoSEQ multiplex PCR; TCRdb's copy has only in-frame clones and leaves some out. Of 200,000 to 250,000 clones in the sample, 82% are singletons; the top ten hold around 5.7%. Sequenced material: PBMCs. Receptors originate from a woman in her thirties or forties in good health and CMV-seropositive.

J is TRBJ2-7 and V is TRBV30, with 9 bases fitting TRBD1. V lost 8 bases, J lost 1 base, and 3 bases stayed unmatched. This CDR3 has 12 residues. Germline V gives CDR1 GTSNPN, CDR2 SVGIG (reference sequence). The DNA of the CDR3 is TGTGCCCGGGGACAGGGTTCCTACGAGCAGTACTTC. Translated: CARGQGSYEQYF.

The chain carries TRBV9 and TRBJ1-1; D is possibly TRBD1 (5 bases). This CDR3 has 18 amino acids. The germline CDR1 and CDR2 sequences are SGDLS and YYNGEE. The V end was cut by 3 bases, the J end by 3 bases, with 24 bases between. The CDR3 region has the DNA TGTGCCAGCAGCGGGGGGTGGGAGGGGATGGGTGATGACACTGAAGCTTTCTTT. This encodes CASSGGWEGMGDDTEAFF.

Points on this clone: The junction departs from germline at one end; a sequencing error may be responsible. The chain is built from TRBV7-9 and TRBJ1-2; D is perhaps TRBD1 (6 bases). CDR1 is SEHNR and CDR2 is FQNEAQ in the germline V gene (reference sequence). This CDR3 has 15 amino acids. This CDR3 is CSSSPLGQLNYGYTF. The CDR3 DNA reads TGTTCCAGCAGCCCCCTAGGACAGCTAAACTATGGCTACACCTTC.

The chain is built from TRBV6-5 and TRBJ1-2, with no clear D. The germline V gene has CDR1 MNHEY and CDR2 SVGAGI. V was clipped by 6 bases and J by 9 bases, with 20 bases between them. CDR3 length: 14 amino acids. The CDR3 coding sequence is TGTGCCAGCAGCCCCGCCCCGGGATTAAGTAGCTACACCTTC. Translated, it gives CASSPAPGLSSYTF.

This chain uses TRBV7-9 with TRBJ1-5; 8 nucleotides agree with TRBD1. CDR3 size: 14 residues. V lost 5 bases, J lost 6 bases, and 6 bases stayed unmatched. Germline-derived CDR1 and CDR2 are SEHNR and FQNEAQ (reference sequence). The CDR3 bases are TGTGCCAGCAGCCAGGACAGGGCCCCTCAGCCCCAGCATTTT. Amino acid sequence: CASSQDRAPQPQHF. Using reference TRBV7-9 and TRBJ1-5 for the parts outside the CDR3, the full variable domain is DTGVSQNPRHKITKRGQNVTFRCDPISEHNRLYWYRQTLGQGPEFLTYFQNEAQLEKSRLLSDRFSAERPKGSFSTLEIQRTEQGDSAMYLCASSQDRAPQPQHFGDGTRLSIL.

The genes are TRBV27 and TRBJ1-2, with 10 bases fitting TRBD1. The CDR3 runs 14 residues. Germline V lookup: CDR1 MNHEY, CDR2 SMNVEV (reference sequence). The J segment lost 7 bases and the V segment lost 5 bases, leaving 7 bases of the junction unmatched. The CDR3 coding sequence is TGTGCCAGCAGTGCTGGACAGGGGGTTGTTGGCTACACCTTC. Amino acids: CASSAGQGVVGYTF.

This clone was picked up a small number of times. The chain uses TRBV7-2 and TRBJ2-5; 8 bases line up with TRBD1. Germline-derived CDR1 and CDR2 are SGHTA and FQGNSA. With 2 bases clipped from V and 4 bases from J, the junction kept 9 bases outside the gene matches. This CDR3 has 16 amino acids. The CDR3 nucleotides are TGTGCCAGCAGCTTATTTCCCAGGGGGCGCAGAGAGACCCAGTACTTC. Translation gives CASSLFPRGRRETQYF.

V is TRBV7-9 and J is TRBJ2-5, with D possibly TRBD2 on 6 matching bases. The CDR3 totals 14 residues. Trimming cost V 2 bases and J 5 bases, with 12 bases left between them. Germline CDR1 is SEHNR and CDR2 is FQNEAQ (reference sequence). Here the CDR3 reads CASSLSAGRETQYF. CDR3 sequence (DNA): TGTGCCAGCAGCTTATCGGCGGGGCGCGAGACCCAGTACTTC.

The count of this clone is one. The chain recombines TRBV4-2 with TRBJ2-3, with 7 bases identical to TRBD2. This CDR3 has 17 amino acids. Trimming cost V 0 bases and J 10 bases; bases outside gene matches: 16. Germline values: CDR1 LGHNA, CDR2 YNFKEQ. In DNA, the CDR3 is TGTGCCAGCAGCCAAGATCCGGCTAGCGGAGGGGCTAAGGCGCAGTATTTT. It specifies CASSQDPASGGAKAQYF.